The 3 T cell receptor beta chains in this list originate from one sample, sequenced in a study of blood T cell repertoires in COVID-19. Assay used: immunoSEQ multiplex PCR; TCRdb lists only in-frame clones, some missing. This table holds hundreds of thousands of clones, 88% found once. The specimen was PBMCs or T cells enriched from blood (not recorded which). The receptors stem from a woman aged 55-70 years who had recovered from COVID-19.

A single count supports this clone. CDR3 coding DNA: TGTGCCAGCACTATTCAGGCAGGGGCCCAGAATACGCAGTATTTT. Protein sequence: CASTIQAGAQNTQYF. The chain carries TRBV7-9 and TRBJ2-3; D is perhaps TRBD1 (6 bases). The CDR3 is made up of 15 amino acids. CDR1 is SEHNR, CDR2 FQNEAQ, per germline (reference sequence). V was pared by 7 bases and J by 7 bases, with 21 bases between.

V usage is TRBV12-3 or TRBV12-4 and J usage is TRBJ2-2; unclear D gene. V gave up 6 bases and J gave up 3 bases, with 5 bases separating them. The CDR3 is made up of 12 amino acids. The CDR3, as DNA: TGTGCCAGCAGCTTCTACACCGGGGAGCTGTTTTTT. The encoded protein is CASSFYTGELFF.

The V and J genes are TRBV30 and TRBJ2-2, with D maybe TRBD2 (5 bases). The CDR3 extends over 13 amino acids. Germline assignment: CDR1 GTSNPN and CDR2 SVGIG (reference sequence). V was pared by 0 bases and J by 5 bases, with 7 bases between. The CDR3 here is CAWSVQRTGELFF. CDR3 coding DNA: TGTGCCTGGAGTGTACAGCGGACCGGGGAGCTGTTTTTT.